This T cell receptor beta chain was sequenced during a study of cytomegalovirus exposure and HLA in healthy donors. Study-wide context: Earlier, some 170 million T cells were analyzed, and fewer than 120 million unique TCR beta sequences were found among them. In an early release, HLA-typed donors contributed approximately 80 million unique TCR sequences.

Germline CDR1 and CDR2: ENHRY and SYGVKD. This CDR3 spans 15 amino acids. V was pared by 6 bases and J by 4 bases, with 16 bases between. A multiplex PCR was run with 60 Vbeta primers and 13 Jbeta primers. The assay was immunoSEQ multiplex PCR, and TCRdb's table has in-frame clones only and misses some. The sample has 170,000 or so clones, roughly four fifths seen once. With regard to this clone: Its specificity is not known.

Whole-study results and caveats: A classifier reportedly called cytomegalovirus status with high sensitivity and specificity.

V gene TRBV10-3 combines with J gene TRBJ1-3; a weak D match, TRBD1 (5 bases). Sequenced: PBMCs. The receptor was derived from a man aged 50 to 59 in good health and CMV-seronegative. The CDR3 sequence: CAIRGTVQRGNTIYF. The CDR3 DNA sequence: TGTGCCATCAGGGGGACTGTACAGAGAGGAAACACCATATATTTT.